The clone carrying this T cell receptor (beta chain) has just a few counts. The antigen remains unidentified. The read is 3 residues too short to cover the CDR3 end, so that end is filled in from the germline J gene. Only in-frame clones appear in the TCRdb table, and some are missing; sequencing was by immunoSEQ multiplex PCR. This sample has about 23,000 clones and no singletons, with approximately 8.9% in the ten largest. CVID subjects were neither ill nor on immunomodulatory or immunosuppressive medication at sampling. This sample is part of a study of T cell clonality in common variable immunodeficiency. Trimming cost V 4 bases and J 1 base; bases outside gene matches: 4. This CDR3 region has 17 residues. The germline CDR1 and CDR2 sequences are LNHDA and SQIVND (reference sequence). The study's findings and limits: Repertoire-complication correlations in CVID were limited by patient heterogeneity. Shared TCRbeta clones were fewer between CVID subjects than controls. In common variable immunodeficiency, TCR beta chains reportedly carried fewer deletions and N-nucleotide insertions.

The chain carries TRBV19 and TRBJ2-2; 12 bases fit TRBD2. The sample was peripheral blood mononuclear cells. This clonotype originated in a human donor with common variable immunodeficiency. CDR3 DNA, as far as it was read: TGTGCCAGTAGTAGCGGACTAGCGGGATTGAACACCGGGGAG. Its protein product is CASSSGLAGLNTGE. Given in full, the CDR3 is CASSSGLAGLNTGELFF.